This T cell receptor beta chain appears in the sequencing data of a study of blood T cell repertoires in COVID-19. Across the study: Acute-phase and convalescent COVID-19 samples originated in the United States, Italy and Spain. In each case, the material was cDNA or gDNA derived from T cells, B-cell-depleted T cells, or PBMCs.

Per the authors' pipeline: Counts of nucleated cells, estimated from reference gene primer amplification, were obtained. The assay was immunoSEQ multiplex PCR, and TCRdb's table has in-frame clones only and misses some. That table is the source of V, J and clone size, and D and trimming were worked out from the DNA. Of 250,000 to 300,000 clones in the sample, 88% were seen once. CDR3 length: 15 residues. Germline CDR1 LGHDT, CDR2 YNNKEL (reference sequence). J was trimmed by 8 bases and V by 4 bases; bases with no gene match: 13. Seattle patients were enrolled during active infection and followed longitudinally.

The receptor's source is a woman between 25 and 40 years old with COVID-19, enrolled during active disease. The chain recombines TRBV3-1 (or the pseudogene TRBV3-2) with TRBJ1-2; 7 nucleotides line up with TRBD1. The sample taken for sequencing was peripheral blood. The CDR3 reads CASSPRDRVRYGYTF. The DNA of the CDR3 is TGTGCCAGCAGCCCCCGAGACAGGGTTCGATACGGCTACACCTTC.